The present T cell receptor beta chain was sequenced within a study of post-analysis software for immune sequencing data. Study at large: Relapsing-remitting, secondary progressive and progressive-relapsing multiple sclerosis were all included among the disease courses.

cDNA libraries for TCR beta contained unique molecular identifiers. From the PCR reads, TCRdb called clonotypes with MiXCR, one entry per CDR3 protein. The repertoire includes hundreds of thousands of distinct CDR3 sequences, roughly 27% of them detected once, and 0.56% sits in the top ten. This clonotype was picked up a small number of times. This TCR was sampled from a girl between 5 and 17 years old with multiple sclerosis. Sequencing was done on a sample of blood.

CDR3 DNA: TGTGCCAGCAGGCGACAGGGAAGGGACGAGCAGTACTTC. Translation gives CASRRQGRDEQYF. The V gene is TRBV7-2, the J gene TRBJ2-7; 7 bases are a match to TRBD1. V shed 6 bases, J shed 5 bases, and the junction held 7 bases outside the gene matches. CDR3 length: 13 residues. Germline V gene lookup returns CDR1 SGHTA and CDR2 FQGNSA.